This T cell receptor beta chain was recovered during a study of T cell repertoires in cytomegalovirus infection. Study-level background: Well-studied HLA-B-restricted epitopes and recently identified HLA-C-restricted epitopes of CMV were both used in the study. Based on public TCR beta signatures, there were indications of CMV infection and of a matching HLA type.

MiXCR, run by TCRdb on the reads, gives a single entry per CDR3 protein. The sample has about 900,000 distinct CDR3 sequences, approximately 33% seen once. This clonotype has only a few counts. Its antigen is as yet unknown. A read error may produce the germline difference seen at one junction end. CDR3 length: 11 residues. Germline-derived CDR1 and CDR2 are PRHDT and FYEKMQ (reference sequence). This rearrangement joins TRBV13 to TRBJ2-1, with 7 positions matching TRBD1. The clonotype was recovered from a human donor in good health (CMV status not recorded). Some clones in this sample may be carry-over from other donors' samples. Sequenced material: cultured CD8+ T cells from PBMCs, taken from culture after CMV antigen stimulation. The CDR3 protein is CASSLAGQLLF. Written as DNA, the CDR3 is TGTGCCAGCAGCTTAGCGGGACAGTTGCTCTTC.